The rows below give T cell receptor beta chains drawn from one sample of a study of identical twins. TCRdb fed the 5' RACE reads into MiXCR, producing one record per CDR3 protein. Altogether some 1,700,000 distinct CDR3 sequences are present, about 32% being singletons, with the ten largest covering roughly 0.3%. Sequences were obtained from cord blood. The receptors shown here come from a newborn girl in good health. CDR3s include the opening cysteine and the closing phenylalanine or tryptophan. The order of the fields is D gene, V gene, J gene, clone size, CDR3 DNA, CDR3 protein. D genes are given only for firm matches. Rows may omit the clone size; those that give it use once, few, many or a size class.

d_gene: -
v_gene: TRBV7-2
j_gene: TRBJ2-5
abundance: -
CDR3nt: TGTGCCAGCAGCTTAGCGGTCTCAGGGTCCTTCCAAGAGACCCAGTACTTC
CDR3aa: CASSLAVSGSFQETQYF

d_gene: TRBD1
v_gene: TRBV24-1
j_gene: TRBJ2-7
abundance: few
CDR3nt: TGTGCCACCAGTGGACAGGGGAACTCCTACGAGCAGTACTTC
CDR3aa: CATSGQGNSYEQYF

d_gene: TRBD1
v_gene: TRBV20-1
j_gene: TRBJ2-3
abundance: -
CDR3nt: TGCAGTGCTACCGGGACAGGGGGGTTAGATACGCAGTATTTT
CDR3aa: CSATGTGGLDTQYF

d_gene: TRBD1
v_gene: TRBV7-9
j_gene: TRBJ2-1
abundance: -
CDR3nt: TGTGCCGGCAGCTTACCGGGACAGGGGGCTTACAATGAGCAGTTCTTC
CDR3aa: CAGSLPGQGAYNEQFF

d_gene: TRBD2
v_gene: TRBV29-1
j_gene: TRBJ2-1
abundance: many
CDR3nt: TGCAGCGTTGGATCTAGCGGGAGATGGGGTGAGCAGTTCTTC
CDR3aa: CSVGSSGRWGEQFF

d_gene: -
v_gene: TRBV20-1
j_gene: TRBJ2-3
abundance: -
CDR3nt: TGCAGTGCTAGTAGAGGACGCCACCCATACCGCACAGATACGCAGTATTTT
CDR3aa: CSASRGRHPYRTDTQYF

d_gene: TRBD1
v_gene: TRBV5-1
j_gene: TRBJ1-2
abundance: -
CDR3nt: TGCGCCAGCAGCCGCGGACAGGGGGCCTATGGCTACACCTTC
CDR3aa: CASSRGQGAYGYTF

d_gene: -
v_gene: TRBV4-1
j_gene: TRBJ2-7
abundance: few
CDR3nt: TGCGCCAGCAGCCAAAGGACAGTCTCCTACGAGCAGTACTTC
CDR3aa: CASSQRTVSYEQYF

d_gene: -
v_gene: TRBV7-2
j_gene: TRBJ2-5
abundance: -
CDR3nt: TGTGCCAGCAGCTTACGACAGACCACCCAAGAGACCCAGTACTTC
CDR3aa: CASSLRQTTQETQYF

d_gene: TRBD2
v_gene: TRBV27
j_gene: TRBJ2-5
abundance: -
CDR3nt: TGTGCCAGCAGTTTCGCGCGGGGGGGTCAGTACAATGAGCAGTACTTC
CDR3aa: CASSFARGGQYNEQYF

d_gene: TRBD2
v_gene: TRBV2
j_gene: TRBJ2-1
abundance: -
CDR3nt: TGTGCCAGCAGTGAGAGACTAGCGACCTACAATGAGCAGTTCTTC
CDR3aa: CASSERLATYNEQFF

d_gene: -
v_gene: TRBV29-1
j_gene: TRBJ1-2
abundance: many
CDR3nt: TGCAGCGTTGAACGCAGGGCCGGCTATGGCTACACCTTC
CDR3aa: CSVERRAGYGYTF

d_gene: TRBD1
v_gene: TRBV2
j_gene: TRBJ1-6
abundance: once
CDR3nt: TGTGCCAGCAGTGATCAGGGGGCGAGAAATTCACCCCTCCACTTT
CDR3aa: CASSDQGARNSPLHF

d_gene: -
v_gene: TRBV27
j_gene: TRBJ1-2
abundance: few
CDR3nt: TGTGCCAGCAGTTTATTAGGCAGGGGTCCTATTCCTAACTATGGCTACACCTTC
CDR3aa: CASSLLGRGPIPNYGYTF

d_gene: -
v_gene: TRBV4-1
j_gene: TRBJ2-3
abundance: few
CDR3nt: TGCGCCAGCAGCCGCCCGATGGATACGCAGTATTTT
CDR3aa: CASSRPMDTQYF

d_gene: TRBD2
v_gene: TRBV6-1
j_gene: TRBJ2-7
abundance: -
CDR3nt: TGTGCCAGCACTACAAAGCGGGGGGGTAACAATGAGCAGTACTTC
CDR3aa: CASTTKRGGNNEQYF

d_gene: TRBD1
v_gene: TRBV12-3/TRBV12-4
j_gene: TRBJ1-5
abundance: -
CDR3nt: TGTGCCAGCCGACAGGGTTACCAGCCCCAGCATTTT
CDR3aa: CASRQGYQPQHF

d_gene: -
v_gene: TRBV7-2
j_gene: TRBJ1-4
abundance: -
CDR3nt: TGTGCCAGCAGCTTACTCCTCAGGGGACGGGAAAAACTGTTTTTT
CDR3aa: CASSLLLRGREKLFF

d_gene: TRBD1
v_gene: TRBV10-3
j_gene: TRBJ2-1
abundance: -
CDR3nt: TGTGCCATCAGTGTGACAGGGGGCGATTACGATGAGCAGTTCTTC
CDR3aa: CAISVTGGDYDEQFF

d_gene: -
v_gene: TRBV7-2
j_gene: TRBJ2-5
abundance: many
CDR3nt: TGTGCCAGCAGCTTAGTTAGGGTGGAGACCCAGTACTTC
CDR3aa: CASSLVRVETQYF

d_gene: -
v_gene: TRBV7-7
j_gene: TRBJ2-3
abundance: -
CDR3nt: TGTGCTAGCAGCACTAGCCCCCTGGGGAGCACAGATACGCAGTATTTT
CDR3aa: CASSTSPLGSTDTQYF

d_gene: -
v_gene: TRBV20-1
j_gene: TRBJ2-1
abundance: few
CDR3nt: TGCAGTGCTAGTTTCGGGCCCGGGGGCAATGAGCAGTTCTTC
CDR3aa: CSASFGPGGNEQFF

d_gene: -
v_gene: TRBV4-2
j_gene: TRBJ2-1
abundance: -
CDR3nt: TGTGCCAGCAGCCAAGGGGGACTCTACTACAATGAGCAGTTCTTC
CDR3aa: CASSQGGLYYNEQFF

d_gene: -
v_gene: TRBV6-6
j_gene: TRBJ1-4
abundance: few
CDR3nt: TGTGCCAGCAGTTACTCCAGGCTTAATGAAAAACTGTTTTTT
CDR3aa: CASSYSRLNEKLFF

d_gene: -
v_gene: TRBV20-1
j_gene: TRBJ2-7
abundance: -
CDR3nt: TGCAGTGCCCAGCCCTTGACTAGACCTTACGAGCAGTACTTC
CDR3aa: CSAQPLTRPYEQYF

d_gene: -
v_gene: TRBV28
j_gene: TRBJ1-2
abundance: few
CDR3nt: TGTGCCAGCAGTTTGATCGGGACGACTGATGGCTACACCTTC
CDR3aa: CASSLIGTTDGYTF

d_gene: -
v_gene: TRBV20-1
j_gene: TRBJ2-1
abundance: -
CDR3nt: TGCAGTGCGGGAGTTGGGGAGCTCTACAATGAGCAGTTCTTC
CDR3aa: CSAGVGELYNEQFF

d_gene: -
v_gene: TRBV5-1
j_gene: TRBJ2-3
abundance: many
CDR3nt: TGCGCCAGCAGCTTGGTGGACCGCAGCACAGATACGCAGTATTTT
CDR3aa: CASSLVDRSTDTQYF

d_gene: TRBD1
v_gene: TRBV4-2
j_gene: TRBJ2-1
abundance: few
CDR3nt: TGTGCCAGCAGCCCCCAACAGGGGGGTAACAATGAGCAGTTCTTC
CDR3aa: CASSPQQGGNNEQFF

d_gene: -
v_gene: TRBV29-1
j_gene: TRBJ2-1
abundance: few
CDR3nt: TGCAGCGTTGAAAAAGCCCTGCCTAGTATCAATGAGCAGTTCTTC
CDR3aa: CSVEKALPSINEQFF

d_gene: -
v_gene: TRBV3-1
j_gene: TRBJ1-1
abundance: -
CDR3nt: TGTGCCAGCAGCCCGGACAGTACCTTAAATGAAGCTTTCTTT
CDR3aa: CASSPDSTLNEAFF

d_gene: TRBD2
v_gene: TRBV9
j_gene: TRBJ2-3
abundance: -
CDR3nt: TGTGCCAGCAGCGTGATGACTAGCGTCACAGATACGCAGTATTTT
CDR3aa: CASSVMTSVTDTQYF

d_gene: -
v_gene: TRBV14
j_gene: TRBJ2-1
abundance: few
CDR3nt: TGTGCCAGCAGCCAAGATCAGGCTACCCGGAAGTTCTTC
CDR3aa: CASSQDQATRKFF